The 9 T cell receptor beta chains listed next were all sequenced from one sample in a study of blood T cell repertoires in COVID-19. Clones were sequenced by immunoSEQ multiplex PCR, and TCRdb holds only the in-frame ones, with some missing. The data show approximately 350,000 clones, 88% seen once. What was sequenced was peripheral blood. Every receptor here comes from a woman aged 70-85 years with COVID-19, enrolled during active disease.

The J gene is TRBJ1-1, the V gene TRBV30, with a tentative D call TRBD1 (5 bases). The germline V gene has CDR1 GTSNPN and CDR2 SVGIG (reference sequence). CDR3 length: 13 residues. Trimming stripped 1 base from V and 2 bases from J, with 8 bases between. CDR3 loop: CAWSAQENTEAFF. In DNA, the CDR3 is TGTGCCTGGAGTGCACAGGAAAACACTGAAGCTTTCTTT.

The chain recombines TRBV7-2 with TRBJ1-1, with TRBD1 matching over 7 bases. CDR1 is SGHTA and CDR2 is FQGNSA in the germline V gene. CDR3 size: 15 residues. The J segment lost 4 bases and the V segment lost 2 bases, leaving 7 bases of the junction unmatched. The CDR3 here is CASSLRGPTGTEAFF. CDR3 nucleotides: TGTGCCAGCAGCTTAAGGGGGCCGACGGGCACTGAAGCTTTCTTT. The complete variable domain, with remaining parts taken from reference TRBV7-2 and TRBJ1-1, reads GAGVSQSPSNKVTEKGKDVELRCDPISGHTALYWYRQSLGQGLEFLIYFQGNSAPDKSGLPSDRFSAERTGGSVSTLTIQRTQQEDSAVYLCASSLRGPTGTEAFFGQGTRLTVV.

The chain couples TRBV18 to TRBJ2-1; 10 nucleotides align to TRBD2. Unmatched junction bases numbered 9, after V lost 3 bases and J lost 7 bases. This CDR3 region has 16 residues. The germline V gene has CDR1 KGHSH and CDR2 LQKENI. The CDR3 here is CASSPTASGGRNEQFF. In DNA, the CDR3 is TGTGCCAGCTCACCGACCGCTAGCGGGGGCCGAAATGAGCAGTTCTTC.

The V and J genes are TRBV11-2 and TRBJ2-3; 8 bases match TRBD1. This CDR3 has 14 residues. Germline V gives CDR1 SGHAT, CDR2 FQNNGV. V was clipped by 4 bases and J by 4 bases; unmatched bases: 4. The CDR3 nucleotides are TGTGCCAGCAGCTACGGACAGGGACCAGATACGCAGTATTTT. Its translation: CASSYGQGPDTQYF. The whole variable domain, filled in from reference TRBV11-2 and TRBJ2-3, reads EAGVAQSPRYKIIEKRQSVAFWCNPISGHATLYWYQQILGQGPKLLIQFQNNGVVDDSQLPKDRFSAERLKGVDSTLKIQPAKLEDSAVYLCASSYGQGPDTQYFGPGTRLTVL.

The rearrangement links TRBV28 to TRBJ2-7; TRBD1 matches at 7 bases. The CDR3 contains 15 residues. The germline gives CDR1 MDHEN, CDR2 SYDVKM. J lost 2 bases, V lost 6 bases, and 10 bases had no gene match. The CDR3 sequence: CASSLYRDRAYEQYF. Written as DNA, the CDR3 is TGTGCCAGCAGCCTCTACCGGGACAGAGCCTACGAGCAGTACTTC.

With regard to this clone: The identical CDR3 is also encoded by other nucleotide sequences in the sample. The chain joins TRBV5-1 to TRBJ2-2, with TRBD1 matching 7 bases. Trimming took 2 bases from V and 2 from J; bases not matched to a gene: 3. This CDR3 is 15 amino acids long. Germline V gene sequence: CDR1 SGHRS, CDR2 YFSETQ. CDR3 amino acids: CASSFEGGNTGELFF. CDR3 nucleotides: TGCGCCAGCAGCTTCGAAGGGGGCAACACCGGGGAGCTGTTTTTT.

The chain couples TRBV23-1 to TRBJ2-7; TRBD1 matches 7 bases. TRBV23-1 is an open reading frame whose function is uncertain. This CDR3 has 14 amino acids. Trimming removed 7 bases from V and 3 bases from J; junction bases left unmatched: 9. The DNA for the CDR3 is TGCGCCAGCATGCCAGGGGGACCTGTCTACGAGCAGTACTTC. Protein sequence: CASMPGGPVYEQYF.

This clone was picked up one time. A junction boundary mismatches the germline segment, possibly from a read error. V and J are TRBV12-5 and TRBJ2-2; D tentatively fits TRBD1 or TRBD2 (6 bases each). CDR1 is LGHNT and CDR2 is FRNRAP in the germline V gene. The CDR3 is 16 amino acids. The CDR3, as DNA: TGTGCTAGTGCTTTGGGGGGCTGGGGAAACACCGGGGAGCTGTTTTTT. Its translation: CASALGGWGNTGELFF.

The gene calls are TRBV5-1 and TRBJ2-7, with 7 positions matching TRBD1. This CDR3 region has 17 residues. Germline V CDR1 and CDR2: SGHRS, YFSETQ. V gave up 0 bases and J gave up 0 bases; unmatched junction bases: 9. The CDR3: CASSLAEGAPRSYEQYF. The CDR3 DNA reads TGCGCCAGCAGCTTGGCCGAGGGGGCCCCTCGCTCCTACGAGCAGTACTTC.